One T cell receptor beta chain is described in this entry. The antigen is not known. Uncontrolled infections, other autoimmune diseases, pregnancy or lactation led to exclusion of patients. This sample is drawn from a study of T cells in Graves' hyperthyroidism and ophthalmopathy. CDR3 length: 13 amino acids. CDR1 is SGHRS and CDR2 is YFSETQ in the germline V gene. V was trimmed by 2 bases and J by 4 bases, leaving 9 bases between them. Researchers amplified the TCR beta CDR3 regions from RNA transcripts. When the TCR CDR3 underwent first-round RT-PCR, the HTBI primer set was used. MiXCR, applied by TCRdb to the multiplex PCR reads, yields one record per CDR3 protein. The data contain about 570,000 distinct CDR3 sequences, 46% of them seen just once; the ten biggest clones take up around a fifth. The study's findings and limits: Ophthalmopathy was identified by the model a median roughly six months ahead of onset. Researchers found most expanded thyroid clonotypes above 0.001 in blood as well. A 13 V-J signature model discriminated ophthalmopathy versus stable hyperthyroidism.

The chain employs TRBV5-1 and TRBJ1-2; possibly TRBD1 for D (5 bases). The material sequenced was peripheral blood or thyroid tissue (not recorded which). This TCR came from an adult woman with Graves' disease, either hyperthyroidism or ophthalmopathy (not recorded which). The CDR3 nucleotides are TGCGCCAGCAGCTTATCAGGGCCCTATGGCTACACCTTC. Its protein product is CASSLSGPYGYTF. The entire variable domain, with the rest obtained from reference TRBV5-1 and TRBJ1-2, is as follows: KAGVTQTPRYLIKTRGQQVTLSCSPISGHRSVSWYQQTPGQGLQFLFEYFSETQRNKGNFPGRFSGRQFSNSRSEMNVSTLELGDSALYLCASSLSGPYGYTFGSGTRLTVV.